The clone carrying this T cell receptor (beta chain) was seen at least ten times. These data belong to a study of T cell repertoires in cytomegalovirus infection. TCRdb independently ran MiXCR on the reads; one entry per CDR3 protein. This repertoire shows almost 500,000 distinct CDR3 sequences, about 10% found once; its top ten account for more than 8.5%. Trimming took off 6 bases at V and 1 base at J, with 12 bases between the two ends. The CDR3 sequence is 14 residues long. In germline, CDR1 is SNHLY, CDR2 FYNNEI. J is TRBJ1-2 and V is TRBV2; tentative D call: TRBD1 (5 bases). Input material: PBMCs. The source is a human donor in good health (CMV status not recorded). Some clones in this sample may be carry-over from other donors' samples. The CDR3 DNA sequence: TGTGCCAGCAGGCTCGACAGCCTTAACTATGGCTACACCTTC. It codes for CASRLDSLNYGYTF.